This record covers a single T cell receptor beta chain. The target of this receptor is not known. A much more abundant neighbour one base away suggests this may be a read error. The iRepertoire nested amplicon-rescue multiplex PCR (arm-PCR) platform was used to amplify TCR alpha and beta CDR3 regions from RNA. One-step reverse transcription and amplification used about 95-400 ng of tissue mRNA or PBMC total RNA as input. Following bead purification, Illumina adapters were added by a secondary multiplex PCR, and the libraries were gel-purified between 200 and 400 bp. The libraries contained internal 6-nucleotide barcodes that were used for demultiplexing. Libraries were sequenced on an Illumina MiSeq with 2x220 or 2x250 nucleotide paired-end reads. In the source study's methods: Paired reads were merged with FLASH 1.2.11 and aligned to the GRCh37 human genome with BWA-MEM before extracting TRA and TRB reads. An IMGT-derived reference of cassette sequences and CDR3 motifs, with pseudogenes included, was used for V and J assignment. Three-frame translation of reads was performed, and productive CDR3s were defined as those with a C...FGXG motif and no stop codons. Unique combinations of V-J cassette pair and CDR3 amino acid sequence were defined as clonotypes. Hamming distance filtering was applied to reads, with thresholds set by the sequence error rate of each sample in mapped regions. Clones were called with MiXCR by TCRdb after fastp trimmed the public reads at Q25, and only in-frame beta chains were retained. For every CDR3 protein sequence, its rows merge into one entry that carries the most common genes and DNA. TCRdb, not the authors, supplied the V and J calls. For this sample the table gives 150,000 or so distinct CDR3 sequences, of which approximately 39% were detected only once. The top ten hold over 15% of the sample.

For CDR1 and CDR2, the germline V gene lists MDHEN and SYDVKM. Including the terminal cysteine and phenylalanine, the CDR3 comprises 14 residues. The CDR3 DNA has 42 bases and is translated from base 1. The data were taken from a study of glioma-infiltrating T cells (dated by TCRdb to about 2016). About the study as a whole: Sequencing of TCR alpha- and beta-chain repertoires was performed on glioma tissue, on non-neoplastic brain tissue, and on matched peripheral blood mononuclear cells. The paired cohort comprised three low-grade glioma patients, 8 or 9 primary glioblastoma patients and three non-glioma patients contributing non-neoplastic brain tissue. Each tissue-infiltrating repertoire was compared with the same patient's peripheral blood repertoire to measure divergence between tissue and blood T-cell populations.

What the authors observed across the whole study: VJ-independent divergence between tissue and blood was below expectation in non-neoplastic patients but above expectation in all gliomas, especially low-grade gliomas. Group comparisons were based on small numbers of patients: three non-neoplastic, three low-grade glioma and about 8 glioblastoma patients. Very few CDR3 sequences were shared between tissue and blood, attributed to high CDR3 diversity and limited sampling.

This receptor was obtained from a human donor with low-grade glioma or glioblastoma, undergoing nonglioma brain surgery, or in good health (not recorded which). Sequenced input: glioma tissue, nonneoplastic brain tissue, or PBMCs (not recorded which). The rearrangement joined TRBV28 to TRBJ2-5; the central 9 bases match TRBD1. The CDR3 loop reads CASSGGQGRETKYF. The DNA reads TGTGCCAGCAGTGGAGGACAGGGGAGAGAGACCAAGTACTTC.